Reported below is one T cell receptor beta chain. Its antigen is currently unknown. This sample was included in a study of cytomegalovirus exposure and HLA in healthy donors. The CDR3 has 14 amino acids. CDR1 and CDR2 (germline): SGHAT, FQNNGV. The V gene lost 0 bases and the J gene lost 9 bases, with 14 bases spanning the gap. The primer mix had 60 Vbeta and 13 Jbeta primers. Only in-frame clones appear in the TCRdb table, and some are missing; sequencing was by immunoSEQ multiplex PCR. This table has 120,000 to 150,000 clones, around 80% appearing once. Regarding the study as a whole: One later analysis reportedly identified an Asian-associated ancestry cluster that showed fewer N-insertions than the 666-donor mean. Overall, roughly 170 TCR beta chains were annotated as cytomegalovirus-associated.

This TCR was sampled from a woman in her 40s in good health and CMV-seronegative. The chain is built from TRBV11-2 and TRBJ1-1; no definite D call. What was sequenced was PBMCs. The CDR3 sequence: CASSLDPGSWKAFF. The DNA for the CDR3 is TGTGCCAGCAGCTTAGATCCGGGGTCGTGGAAAGCTTTCTTT.